This T cell receptor beta chain was documented in a study of T-cell memory formation after mild COVID-19. Employing constant-segment primers, 5'RACE generated TCR alpha and TCR beta cDNA libraries bearing sample barcodes and UMIs. TCRdb fed the 5' RACE reads into MiXCR, producing one record per CDR3 protein. The data hold about 150,000 distinct CDR3 sequences, with 20% to 25% observed a single time. V lost 4 bases and J lost 4; bases outside the gene matches: 7. The CDR3 runs to 15 residues. Looked up from germline, CDR1 is SEHNR and CDR2 is FQNEAQ (reference sequence). Notes on the study in general: Clones that contracted from day 15 to 85 were balanced CD4/CD8, while later expanders leaned CD4+. In pre-infection memory, a portion of responding clones appeared, which suggested that cross-reactive memory joined.

Comments on this clonotype: The target antigen is unknown.

The receptor's source is an adult woman who had mild COVID-19 (a few samples of this study predate the infection). Cell type and time point are not known. Sequenced: PBMCs or a T cell subset sorted from them (not recorded which). The rearrangement joins TRBV7-9 to TRBJ2-5; TRBD2 matches at 9 bases. The CDR3 spells CASSSGLADRETQYF. The CDR3 bases are TGTGCCAGCAGCTCGGGACTAGCCGATAGAGAGACCCAGTACTTC.